Detailed here is one TCR beta chain. Its antigen is as yet unknown. The CDR3 is made up of 13 amino acids. Trimming removed 7 bases at V and 2 bases at J, with 11 bases between. Germline V gene sequence: CDR1 SGDLS, CDR2 YYNGEE. The record originates from a study of human T cells and chemical hapten exposure. Study as a whole: Donors were sensitized with 2% DPC on the upper inner arm. It was small differences in pooled library volume that mainly caused per-sample TCR yields to vary. Study-wide results and caveats: Because they had alopecia, donors may respond immunologically unlike healthy people.

MiXCR, applied by TCRdb to the RACE reads, yields one record per CDR3 protein. The sample consists of some 45,000 distinct CDR3 sequences, roughly 12% of them appearing once. The time point was: pre-sensitization, week 0. Sample treatment: therapeutic diphenylcyclopropenone sensitization with weekly scalp DPC. This rearrangement joins TRBV9 to TRBJ2-3, with a tentative D call TRBD2 (5 bases). Here the sequenced sample was whole blood, taken in connection with sensitization to the hapten diphenylcyclopropenone (DPC). The clonotype comes from a woman aged 25 to 45 with alopecia areata. Some clones in this sample may be carry-over from other donors' samples. CDR3 residues: CASGRRPTDTQYF. In DNA form, the CDR3 reads TGTGCCAGCGGTAGGAGGCCCACAGATACGCAGTATTTT. The full variable domain, in which reference TRBV9 and TRBJ2-3 provide the parts outside the CDR3, is DSGVTQTPKHLITATGQRVTLRCSPRSGDLSVYWYQQSLDQGLQFLIQYYNGEERAKGNILERFSAQQFPDLHSELNLSSLELGDSALYFCASGRRPTDTQYFGPGTRLTVL.